Listed below are T cell receptor beta chains from one sample, sequenced in a study of cytomegalovirus exposure and HLA in healthy donors. Data came from immunoSEQ multiplex PCR; TCRdb stores just in-frame clones and leaves some out. In the table there are around 110,000 clones, approximately 70% of which are singletons. The sequencing input was PBMCs. The receptors were sampled from a woman aged 25 to 39 in good health and CMV-seronegative. CDR3s include the opening cysteine and the closing phenylalanine or tryptophan. A D gene is named only where the DNA matches it firmly. Only part of the rows carry a size: once, few, many, or a class if the clone is expanded.

v_gene	j_gene	abundance	d_gene	CDR3aa	CDR3nt
TRBV6-6	TRBJ1-1	few	NA	CASSLRGSEAFF	TGTGCCAGCAGCCTTCGAGGCTCTGAAGCTTTCTTT
TRBV19	TRBJ2-5	NA	NA	CASSSFTSGETQYF	TGTGCCAGTAGTAGTTTTACTAGTGGAGAGACCCAGTACTTC
TRBV27	TRBJ1-1	NA	NA	CASSSNRRGLNTEAFF	TGTGCCAGCAGTTCTAACCGCAGGGGTTTGAACACTGAAGCTTTCTTT
TRBV30	TRBJ1-1	NA	TRBD1	CAWSLQGGTEAFF	TGTGCCTGGAGTCTACAGGGGGGCACTGAAGCTTTCTTT
TRBV7-9	TRBJ2-2	NA	TRBD2	CASRPLAGVTLGTAGELFF	TGTGCCAGCAGGCCGCTAGCGGGAGTCACACTGGGTACCGCCGGGGAGCTGTTTTTT
TRBV2	TRBJ1-5	NA	NA	CASSDRGNQPQHF	TGTGCCAGCAGTGATCGGGGCAATCAGCCCCAGCATTTT
TRBV30	TRBJ2-5	NA	NA	CAWGTGTVETQYF	TGTGCCTGGGGAACCGGGACTGTAGAGACCCAGTACTTC
TRBV15	TRBJ1-2	NA	NA	CATKSIYLSGNYGYTF	TGTGCCACCAAATCGATCTATTTGTCCGGGAACTATGGCTACACCTTC
TRBV5-1	TRBJ1-1	few	NA	CASSPDPVGETEAFF	TGCGCCAGCAGCCCCGACCCGGTGGGAGAGACTGAAGCTTTCTTT
TRBV18	TRBJ2-7	NA	TRBD2	CASSPASGQAYEQYF	TGTGCCAGCTCACCCGCTAGCGGGCAAGCCTACGAGCAGTACTTC
TRBV7-9	TRBJ2-5	few	TRBD2	CASSWTSGQETQYF	TGTGCCAGCAGCTGGACTAGCGGACAAGAGACCCAGTACTTC
TRBV2	TRBJ1-3	NA	NA	CASSDQGNTIYF	TGTGCCAGCAGTGACCAGGGAAACACCATATATTTT
TRBV7-9	TRBJ1-4	NA	TRBD1	CASSDPTGRVNEKLFF	TGTGCCAGCAGCGACCCGACAGGGCGGGTCAATGAAAAACTGTTTTTT
TRBV2	TRBJ1-5	NA	NA	CASRRGGSNQPQHF	TGTGCCAGCCGCCGCGGGGGGAGCAATCAGCCCCAGCATTTT
TRBV5-1	TRBJ2-7	NA	NA	CASSLGSGLTSYEQYF	TGCGCCAGCAGCTTGGGGTCAGGACTTACCTCCTACGAGCAGTACTTC
TRBV10-2	TRBJ1-1	NA	TRBD1	CASSTGAMNTEAFF	TGCGCCAGCTCGACAGGGGCGATGAACACTGAAGCTTTCTTT
TRBV10-3	TRBJ1-5	few	NA	CAISVEGNQPQHF	TGTGCCATCAGTGTGGAGGGGAATCAGCCCCAGCATTTT
TRBV6-5	TRBJ2-7	NA	TRBD1	CASSRDRGNYEQYF	TGTGCCAGCAGTCGGGACAGGGGCAACTACGAGCAGTACTTC
TRBV18	TRBJ2-2	NA	NA	CASSPPSTGELFF	TGTGCCAGCTCACCCCCCAGCACCGGGGAGCTGTTTTTT
TRBV7-6	TRBJ2-2	NA	TRBD2	CASSLWTSGNTGELFF	TGTGCCAGCAGCTTATGGACTAGCGGGAACACCGGGGAGCTGTTTTTT
TRBV30	TRBJ1-3	NA	TRBD1	CAWSARGRSGNTIYF	TGTGCCTGGAGTGCGAGGGGGCGCTCTGGAAACACCATATATTTT
TRBV19	TRBJ2-2	once	TRBD2	CASSPLTSGSTGELFF	TGTGCCAGTAGTCCCTTGACAAGCGGGAGCACCGGGGAGCTGTTTTTT
TRBV19	TRBJ2-7	NA	TRBD1	CASSIFSGQGSHEQYF	TGTGCCAGTAGTATCTTTTCGGGACAGGGCTCCCACGAGCAGTACTTC
TRBV27	TRBJ2-1	NA	TRBD2	CASSYLASGSRNEQFF	TGTGCCAGCAGTTACCTCGCTAGCGGGAGCAGGAATGAGCAGTTCTTC
TRBV29-1	TRBJ2-1	few	NA	CSVSTLTGSNEQFF	TGCAGCGTCTCCACATTAACAGGGAGTAATGAGCAGTTCTTC
TRBV13	TRBJ2-7	NA	TRBD2	CASSAGGALSYEQYF	TGTGCCAGCAGCGCCGGGGGGGCCTTATCCTACGAGCAGTACTTC
TRBV2	TRBJ1-5	NA	NA	CASSDDSLNNQPQHF	TGTGCCAGCAGTGACGACAGCCTTAACAATCAGCCCCAGCATTTT
TRBV19	TRBJ2-7	NA	NA	CASSHGTTYEQYF	TGTGCCAGTAGTCATGGCACAACCTACGAGCAGTACTTC
TRBV6-1	TRBJ1-2	NA	TRBD1	CASSTNGGTGGFVF	TGTGCCAGCAGTACAAACGGAGGGACAGGGGGTTTCGTGTTC
TRBV2	TRBJ1-1	NA	NA	CASSGERLGEAFF	TGTGCCAGCAGTGGGGAGAGACTTGGTGAAGCTTTCTTT
TRBV5-1	TRBJ1-5	NA	TRBD1	CASSLTTGSGNQPQHF	TGCGCCAGCAGCTTGACGACAGGGTCTGGCAATCAGCCCCAGCATTTT
TRBV6-5	TRBJ2-7	once	TRBD1	CASSLTPGQGLDEQYF	TGTGCCAGCAGTTTGACTCCGGGACAGGGGCTCGACGAGCAGTACTTC
TRBV7-2	TRBJ2-3	NA	TRBD2	CASSLVTSGGVSTDTQYF	TGTGCCAGCAGCTTAGTGACTAGCGGGGGAGTTAGCACAGATACGCAGTATTTT
TRBV7-6	TRBJ1-1	NA	NA	CASSFSFGREAFF	TGTGCCAGCAGCTTTTCTTTCGGGAGAGAAGCTTTCTTT
TRBV11-2	TRBJ1-6	NA	NA	CASSPRRDNSPLHF	TGTGCCAGCAGCCCCCGCAGGGATAATTCACCCCTCCACTTT
TRBV29-1	TRBJ1-2	few	TRBD1	CSVEGRGMNYGYTF	TGCAGCGTTGAAGGCAGGGGGATGAACTATGGCTACACCTTC
TRBV14	TRBJ1-2	once	NA	CASSPAADRTNYGYTF	TGTGCCAGCAGCCCCGCCGCAGACAGAACCAACTATGGCTACACCTTC